This record concerns one T cell receptor (beta chain) sequence. Using a J-beta primer mix together with a sample-barcoded 5' primer, a second PCR was run for roughly 6 to 12 cycles. MiXCR was run by TCRdb on the 5' RACE reads, yielding one entry per CDR3 protein. The sample records more than 700,000 distinct CDR3 sequences, roughly 50% being singletons. This sample is drawn from a study of blood T cells in healthy people across ages. Looked up from germline, CDR1 is SEHNR and CDR2 is FQNEAQ (reference sequence). CDR3 length: 16 residues. The J segment lost 7 bases and the V segment lost 5 bases, leaving 13 bases of the junction unmatched.

The J gene is TRBJ2-1, the V gene TRBV7-9; 8 bases are shared with TRBD2. This clonotype originated in a man older than 75 in good health. The sample comprised blood. The DNA for the CDR3 is TGTGCCAGCAGCGTGAACCCGGGACTAGGAAGTAATGAGCAGTTCTTC. Translated: CASSVNPGLGSNEQFF. Full variable domain (rest looked up from reference TRBV7-9 and TRBJ2-1): DTGVSQNPRHKITKRGQNVTFRCDPISEHNRLYWYRQTLGQGPEFLTYFQNEAQLEKSRLLSDRFSAERPKGSFSTLEIQRTEQGDSAMYLCASSVNPGLGSNEQFFGPGTRLTVL.